The sequence of this T cell receptor (beta chain) was determined in a study of blood T cell repertoires in COVID-19. Study context: The study drew acute and convalescent COVID-19 samples from the United States, Italy and Spain. The analysed material was cDNA or gDNA that came from T cells, B-cell-depleted T cells, or PBMCs.

As processed by the authors: Amplification of reference gene primers provided the estimated nucleated cell counts. This table comes from immunoSEQ multiplex PCR, and its TCRdb copy is limited to in-frame clones, with some not included. V and J calls and clone size are copied from that table; D and trimming were computed from the DNA. Of fewer than 400,000 clones listed, approximately 86% were seen once; the top ten hold 3%. The TCR was taken from a human donor in a cohort sampled during active COVID-19. Sequenced input: peripheral blood.

CDR3 in amino acids: CATSKGLAEETQYF. As DNA, the CDR3 is TGTGCCACCAGCAAGGGACTAGCGGAAGAGACCCAGTACTTC. This chain connects TRBV15 to TRBJ2-5; 11 bases map to TRBD2. The junction had 1 base not matched to a gene; V was cut back by 4 bases and J by 3 bases. The CDR3 has 14 amino acids. In germline, CDR1 is LNHNV, CDR2 YYDKDF (reference sequence).